Below, 28 T cell receptor beta chains from the same sample are listed, as sequenced in a study of blood T cell repertoires in COVID-19. The table came from immunoSEQ multiplex PCR; TCRdb's copy has only in-frame clones and leaves some out. The sample consists of tens of thousands of clones, less than 90% of them appearing once. The sample consisted of peripheral blood. These receptors were obtained from a human donor in a cohort sampled during active COVID-19.

CDR3 sequence (DNA): TGTGCCAGCAGCTATACCGGGACAGGGTTCACTGAAGCTTTCTTT. Translated: CASSYTGTGFTEAFF. The chain carries TRBV3-1 (or the pseudogene TRBV3-2) and TRBJ1-1; TRBD1 agrees at 9 bases. Germline trimming cut 5 bases from V and 4 bases from J; bases unmatched to any gene: 8. The germline CDR1 and CDR2 sequences are LGHDT and YNNKEL (reference sequence). The CDR3 spans 15 residues.

V gene TRBV7-3 combines with J gene TRBJ2-1; D is unresolved. This CDR3 spans 16 amino acids. V was trimmed by 2 bases and J by 2 bases, leaving 13 bases between them. Germline CDR1 is SGHTA and CDR2 is FQGTGA. DNA of the CDR3: TGTGCCAGCAGCTTATCGCCTCTGACACCCTACAATGAGCAGTTCTTC. It translates to CASSLSPLTPYNEQFF.

The chain combines TRBV2 with TRBJ2-2; D is possibly TRBD2 (5 bases). Germline V gives CDR1 SNHLY, CDR2 FYNNEI. This CDR3 contains 14 residues. With 7 bases removed from V and 1 base from J, the gap between germline ends came to 10 bases. The CDR3 DNA is TGTGCCAGCACCGATCGGGGGAACACCGGGGAGCTGTTTTTT. It is translated as CASTDRGNTGELFF. The full variable domain, completed using reference TRBV2 and TRBJ2-2, is EPEVTQTPSHQVTQMGQEVILRCVPISNHLYFYWYRQILGQKVEFLVSFYNNEISEKSEIFDDQFSVERPDGSNFTLKIRSTKLEDSAMYFCASTDRGNTGELFFGEGSRLTVL.

This chain connects TRBV18 to TRBJ2-7; D gene ambiguous. V shed 3 bases and J shed 4 bases, with 10 bases lying between them. CDR1 and CDR2 (germline): KGHSH, LQKENI. This CDR3 is built from 13 residues. CDR3 protein: CASSPTVTYEQYF. The CDR3 bases are TGTGCCAGCTCACCTACAGTCACATACGAGCAGTACTTC.

The chain recombines TRBV13 with TRBJ2-7; maybe TRBD2 (6 bases). CDR1 and CDR2 (germline): PRHDT, FYEKMQ (reference sequence). Trimming shortened V by 1 base and J by 3 bases, and 10 bases separated the two germline ends. The CDR3 contains 14 residues. The CDR3 reads CASSLEGLRYEQYF. The DNA of the CDR3 is TGTGCCAGCAGCTTAGAGGGACTCCGCTACGAGCAGTACTTC.

On this clone: Different DNA sequences within this sample yield the same CDR3. V gene TRBV20-1 combines with J gene TRBJ2-7, with D possibly TRBD2 on 5 matching bases. The CDR3 extends over 11 amino acids. CDR1 is DFQATT, CDR2 SNEGSKA, per germline (reference sequence). Trimming pared 2 bases from V and 6 bases from J, leaving 8 bases between. The CDR3 is CSARSGFEQYF. The CDR3 DNA follows: TGCAGTGCTAGATCGGGGTTCGAGCAGTACTTC.

The chain combines TRBV7-9 with TRBJ2-1; 11 positions match TRBD2. V shed 3 bases and J 5 bases; nucleotides not matched to a gene: 12. The germline CDR1 and CDR2 sequences are SEHNR and FQNEAQ (reference sequence). The CDR3 extends over 18 amino acids. The CDR3 sequence is CASSLTPSSGRRDNEQFF. Here the CDR3 DNA reads TGTGCCAGCAGCTTGACCCCGTCTAGCGGGAGGAGAGACAATGAGCAGTTCTTC.

This rearrangement joins TRBV5-6 to TRBJ1-1; D may be TRBD1 (5 bases). The CDR3 spans 16 residues. Germline values: CDR1 SGHDT, CDR2 YYEEEE. Trimming shortened V by 4 bases and J by 6 bases, and 22 bases separated the two germline ends. The CDR3 loop is CASSPRGRGRGAEAFF. The CDR3 DNA reads TGTGCCAGCAGCCCGCGGGGTAGGGGCCGTGGGGCTGAAGCTTTCTTT.

This CDR3 reads CASSLGITGTGELFF. The CDR3 coding sequence is TGTGCCAGCAGCTTAGGGATAACGGGAACCGGGGAGCTGTTTTTT. This chain uses TRBV11-3 with TRBJ2-2; a possible D gene is TRBD2 (5 bases). The CDR3 extends over 15 amino acids. V dropped 1 base and J dropped 5 bases, with 11 bases sitting between them. CDR1 and CDR2 from the germline V gene are SGHNT and YENEEA.

The V and J genes are TRBV19 and TRBJ2-5, with D unclear. Trimming left V 5 bases short and J 0 bases short, with 4 bases between. Germline V gene data show CDR1 as LNHDA and CDR2 as SQIVND (reference sequence). The CDR3 has 12 amino acids. The CDR3 here is CASSQYQETQYF. Here the CDR3 DNA reads TGTGCCAGTAGTCAGTACCAAGAGACCCAGTACTTC.

V gene TRBV6-1 combines with J gene TRBJ1-2; a weak D match, TRBD1 (6 bases). Trimming shortened V by 2 bases and J by 7 bases, and 20 bases separated the two germline ends. Germline V CDR1 and CDR2: MNHNS, SASEGT. The length of the CDR3 is 16 residues. CDR3 bases: TGTGCCAGCAGTGAAATGGACCTGGGAGGGGGTTTTGGCTACACCTTC. Protein product: CASSEMDLGGGFGYTF.

This rearrangement joins TRBV5-1 to TRBJ2-2, with TRBD2 identical over 13 bases. Germline CDR1 and CDR2: SGHRS and YFSETQ. This CDR3 has 18 amino acids. V trimming: 4 bases; J trimming: 7 bases; junction bases outside the gene matches: 13. The CDR3: CASSLLTSGGASGGELFF. In DNA form, the CDR3 reads TGCGCCAGCAGCCTCCTAACTAGCGGGGGGGCGTCTGGCGGGGAGCTGTTTTTT.

The J gene is TRBJ2-2, the V gene TRBV28; D not resolved. This CDR3 comprises 15 residues. Germline V gene lookup returns CDR1 MDHEN and CDR2 SYDVKM. V was clipped by 5 bases and J by 1 base, with 11 bases between them. The DNA for the CDR3 is TGTGCCAGCAGTAGGCGGCAGTTGAACACCGGGGAGCTGTTTTTT. Amino acids: CASSRRQLNTGELFF.

The chain is built from TRBV5-8 and TRBJ1-1, with no clear D. There are 15 residues in the CDR3. Germline assignment: CDR1 SGHTS and CDR2 YDEGEE. Deletions cut 4 bases from V and 4 bases from J, with 17 bases between. CDR3 amino acids: CASSPIPRRGTEAFF. The CDR3 bases are TGTGCCAGCAGCCCAATTCCCCGGCGGGGCACTGAAGCTTTCTTT.

This chain uses TRBV7-9 with TRBJ2-3, with a tentative D call TRBD2 (6 bases). Germline V lookup: CDR1 SEHNR, CDR2 FQNEAQ (reference sequence). This CDR3 has 15 residues. The germline V and J ends were trimmed by 5 bases and 2 bases, with 14 bases remaining between them. The CDR3 bases are TGTGCCAGCAGCAAACAAGCGGGCTTCACAGATACGCAGTATTTT. Protein product: CASSKQAGFTDTQYF. Complete variable domain (other parts from reference TRBV7-9 and TRBJ2-3): DTGVSQNPRHKITKRGQNVTFRCDPISEHNRLYWYRQTLGQGPEFLTYFQNEAQLEKSRLLSDRFSAERPKGSFSTLEIQRTEQGDSAMYLCASSKQAGFTDTQYFGPGTRLTVL.

The V call is TRBV19, the J call TRBJ2-1, with TRBD1 matching 7 bases. The V gene's germline CDR1 is LNHDA and CDR2 SQIVND (reference sequence). The V segment lost 6 bases and the J segment 5 bases; nucleotides outside the gene matches: 7. The CDR3 covers 14 residues. CDR3 sequence: CASRTGSSNNEQFF. CDR3 in DNA: TGTGCCAGTAGGACAGGGAGCTCAAACAATGAGCAGTTCTTC.

This chain connects TRBV7-9 to TRBJ2-5, with a possible D match to TRBD1 (5 bases). V lost 1 base and J 4 bases, leaving 7 bases between the germline ends. The CDR3 sequence is 13 residues long. Germline V gene lookup returns CDR1 SEHNR and CDR2 FQNEAQ (reference sequence). CDR3 sequence (DNA): TGTGCCAGCAGCTTAGGGGGCGTAGAGACCCAGTACTTC. Its translation is CASSLGGVETQYF. The full variable domain, its missing parts supplied by reference TRBV7-9 and TRBJ2-5, is DTGVSQNPRHKITKRGQNVTFRCDPISEHNRLYWYRQTLGQGPEFLTYFQNEAQLEKSRLLSDRFSAERPKGSFSTLEIQRTEQGDSAMYLCASSLGGVETQYFGPGTRLLVL.

The chain couples TRBV6-5 to TRBJ2-3, with TRBD2 identical over 8 bases. Germline V gives CDR1 MNHEY, CDR2 SVGAGI. With V trimmed by 5 bases and J by 3 bases, 4 bases remained unmatched. This CDR3 contains 14 residues. The CDR3 loop reads CASSTGGPTDTQYF. DNA of the CDR3: TGTGCCAGCAGTACGGGGGGGCCAACAGATACGCAGTATTTT.

This chain connects TRBV30 to TRBJ2-7; D possibly corresponds to TRBD1 (6 bases). The CDR3 covers 14 residues. Germline V gene data show CDR1 as GTSNPN and CDR2 as SVGIG (reference sequence). The V end lost 2 bases, the J end lost 2 bases, and 13 bases lay between the germline ends. The CDR3 DNA reads TGTGCCTGGAGTTCATCCTACAGGGCCTACGAGCAGTACTTC. This gives the protein CAWSSSYRAYEQYF.

The rearrangement uses TRBV19 and TRBJ1-5; D is possibly TRBD1 (5 bases). Germline CDR1 reads LNHDA; CDR2 reads SQIVND (reference sequence). The CDR3 is made up of 14 amino acids. Trimming shortened V by 10 bases and J by 7 bases, and 20 bases separated the two germline ends. The CDR3 region has the DNA TGTGCCACCAATTGGGGGGATAACCGACAGCCCCAGCATTTT. Residues: CATNWGDNRQPQHF.

V gene TRBV6-2 or TRBV6-3 combines with J gene TRBJ1-1; perhaps TRBD1 as D (5 bases). The CDR3 extends over 12 amino acids. With 6 bases removed from V and 8 bases from J, the gap between germline ends came to 13 bases. CDR1 and CDR2 from the germline V gene are MNHEY and SVGEGT. The CDR3 nucleotides read TGTGCCAGCAGCCCTTGGACACGAGAAGCTTTCTTT. Its protein is CASSPWTREAFF.

The chain is built from TRBV18 and TRBJ1-3; 8 bases align to TRBD1. This CDR3 is built from 15 residues. The V and J ends lost 1 base and 4 bases, in that order; junction bases with no gene match: 3. Germline V CDR1 and CDR2: KGHSH, LQKENI. The CDR3 loop reads CASSPQTGVGNTIYF. Written as DNA, the CDR3 is TGTGCCAGCTCACCACAGACAGGGGTCGGAAACACCATATATTTT.

The chain has TRBV29-1 and TRBJ2-1; possibly TRBD2 for D (5 bases). V was shortened by 5 bases and J by 6 bases, with 20 bases between the two germline ends. Germline-derived CDR1 and CDR2 are SQVTM and ANQGSEA. The CDR3 length is 15 residues. The CDR3 DNA is TGCAGCGTTAATAGGTTAGAGGCGGGTATCAATGAGCAGTTCTTC. Protein sequence: CSVNRLEAGINEQFF.

The chain employs TRBV19 and TRBJ1-5, with a weak D call TRBD1 (5 bases). V lost 8 bases to trimming and J lost 2 bases, with 16 bases between them. CDR3 length: 15 residues. Germline V gives CDR1 LNHDA, CDR2 SQIVND (reference sequence). The CDR3 sequence is CASRPRQGGNQPQHF. The CDR3 nucleotides read TGTGCCAGTCGGCCTCGGCAGGGCGGCAATCAGCCCCAGCATTTT.

Here the CDR3 reads CASREASSANTGELFF. The DNA of the CDR3 is TGTGCCAGTAGGGAGGCCTCAAGCGCGAACACCGGGGAGCTGTTTTTT. V usage is TRBV19 and J usage is TRBJ2-2, with D tentatively TRBD2 (5 bases). This CDR3 spans 16 amino acids. The germline V gene has CDR1 LNHDA and CDR2 SQIVND (reference sequence). Deletions cut 6 bases from V and 0 bases from J, with 14 bases between.

V gene TRBV19 combines with J gene TRBJ1-2; possible D gene TRBD1, 6 bases. Trimming shortened V by 2 bases and J by 4 bases, and 11 bases separated the two germline ends. This CDR3 is built from 14 residues. Germline V gene sequence: CDR1 LNHDA, CDR2 SQIVND (reference sequence). CDR3 coding DNA: TGTGCCAGTAGTATAAAAACAGGGCTCTATGGCTACACCTTC. Translating it yields CASSIKTGLYGYTF.

The rearrangement links TRBV6-5 to TRBJ2-7; perhaps TRBD2 as D (6 bases). Trimming cost V 10 bases and J 6 bases, with 13 bases left between them. Germline assignment: CDR1 MNHEY and CDR2 SVGAGI. The CDR3 runs 11 residues. This CDR3 reads CATRLVSEQYF. The DNA of the CDR3 is TGTGCCACCCGACTAGTTTCCGAGCAGTACTTC.

The CDR3 protein is CASSKLGQGVLGGNTIYF. The DNA for the CDR3 is TGTGCCAGCAGCAAGCTGGGACAGGGGGTTCTAGGTGGAAACACCATATATTTT. The rearrangement joins TRBV21-1 to TRBJ1-3; the table names TRBD1, a call not compared with the DNA. TRBV21-1 is deemed a pseudogene. This CDR3 comprises 18 residues.